What follows are 23 T cell receptor beta chains derived from one specimen sequenced in a study of CD8 T cells in ankylosing spondylitis. TCRdb itself ran the 5' RACE reads through MiXCR, one entry per CDR3 protein. Among some 140,000 distinct CDR3 sequences, 7% to 9% were seen once, and the ten largest hold approximately 6.8%. Sequencing was performed on synovial fluid, either unsorted or a sorted T cell fraction (not recorded which). These receptors all stem from a male donor with ankylosing spondylitis.

This chain connects TRBV6-2 or TRBV6-3 to TRBJ2-1; D possibly matches TRBD1 or TRBD2 (5 bases each). In germline, CDR1 is MNHEY, CDR2 SVGEGT. The CDR3 has 14 amino acids. V was shortened by 2 bases and J by 4 bases, with 9 bases between the two germline ends. The CDR3 DNA reads TGTGCCAGCAGTTACGGGGGATTGTACAATGAGCAGTTCTTC. Encoded protein: CASSYGGLYNEQFF.

This clonotype is categorized as medium-sized. The chain has TRBV20-1 and TRBJ1-2; D may be TRBD1 (5 bases). This CDR3 region has 12 residues. V lost 6 bases and J lost 5, with 13 bases in between. Germline CDR1 and CDR2: DFQATT and SNEGSKA (reference sequence). The CDR3 loop is CSALTEPYGYTF. CDR3 coding DNA: TGCAGTGCACTGACAGAGCCGTATGGCTACACCTTC.

V and J are TRBV5-6 and TRBJ2-1, with D uncertain. Germline CDR1 SGHDT, CDR2 YYEEEE. The CDR3 is 12 residues long. V was shortened by 4 bases and J by 7 bases, with 9 bases between the two germline ends. As DNA, the CDR3 is TGTGCCAGCAGCCGACGATCTAATGAGCAGTTCTTC. Protein product: CASSRRSNEQFF. Full variable domain (rest looked up from reference TRBV5-6 and TRBJ2-1): DAGVTQSPTHLIKTRGQQVTLRCSPKSGHDTVSWYQQALGQGPQFIFQYYEEEERQRGNFPDRFSGHQFPNYSSELNVNALLLGDSALYLCASSRRSNEQFFGPGTRLTVL.

In its sample, this clonotype was seen many times. V usage is TRBV11-2 and J usage is TRBJ1-5; the D is unclear. Trimming shortened V by 8 bases and J by 6 bases, and 14 bases separated the two germline ends. From germline, CDR1 is SGHAT and CDR2 FQNNGV. The length of the CDR3 is 13 residues. CDR3 sequence reads: CASETRGFQPQHF. DNA for the CDR3: TGTGCCAGCGAAACGAGAGGTTTTCAGCCCCAGCATTTT.

At least ten counts were recorded for this clonotype. The rearrangement joins TRBV6-1 to TRBJ1-6, with 7 bases matching TRBD1. The V and J ends lost 8 bases and 8 bases, in that order; junction bases with no gene match: 6. This CDR3 spans 13 amino acids. Looked up from germline, CDR1 is MNHNS and CDR2 is SASEGT. The CDR3 bases are TGTGCCAGCGGCCTCCAGGGGGATTCACCCCTCCACTTT. This encodes CASGLQGDSPLHF.

V usage is TRBV28 and J usage is TRBJ1-5; maybe TRBD1 (5 bases). The germline V gene has CDR1 MDHEN and CDR2 SYDVKM. The CDR3 is 14 amino acids. Trimming pared 6 bases from V and 0 bases from J, leaving 9 bases between. The CDR3 nucleotides are TGTGCCAGCAGAAACAGGAATAGCAATCAGCCCCAGCATTTT. The encoded protein is CASRNRNSNQPQHF.

At least ten counts were recorded for this clonotype. DNA of the CDR3: TGTGCCAGCAGCTTAGCGTCCCTCATAAACATTCAGTACTTC. Translated: CASSLASLINIQYF. This chain links TRBV7-2 with TRBJ2-4; D remains unclear. The CDR3 runs 14 residues. Germline CDR1 and CDR2: SGHTA and FQGNSA. V shed 0 bases and J shed 6 bases, with 9 bases lying between them.

There are many counts of this clonotype. The chain links TRBV24-1 to TRBJ2-1; D remains ambiguous. The CDR3 is 13 residues long. The V end was cut by 2 bases, the J end by 10 bases, with 11 bases between. Germline assignment: CDR1 KGHDR and CDR2 SFDVKD. This CDR3 reads CATSDSVSGEQFF. CDR3 coding DNA: TGTGCCACCAGTGATTCGGTGTCTGGAGAGCAGTTCTTC.

The chain joins TRBV14 to TRBJ2-1; D might be TRBD2 (5 bases). The ends were cut back, 2 bases at V and 3 bases at J, with 14 bases in the middle. The CDR3 runs to 16 residues. Germline CDR1 and CDR2: SGHDN and FVKESK. The CDR3 sequence is CASSQFTGLDYNEQFF. The CDR3 coding sequence is TGTGCCAGCAGCCAATTTACCGGACTCGACTACAATGAGCAGTTCTTC. Full variable domain (outside the CDR3, taken from reference TRBV14 and TRBJ2-1): EAGVTQFPSHSVIEKGQTVTLRCDPISGHDNLYWYRRVMGKEIKFLLHFVKESKQDESGMPNNRFLAERTGGTYSTLKVQPAELEDSGVYFCASSQFTGLDYNEQFFGPGTRLTVL.

The chain uses TRBV7-8 and TRBJ2-7, with D unclear. CDR1 is SGHVS, CDR2 FQNEAQ, per germline. V lost 1 base, J lost 3 bases, and 13 bases lay in between. The CDR3 runs to 15 residues. CDR3 region: CASSLDGNLGYEQYF. The DNA of the CDR3 is TGTGCCAGCAGCTTAGATGGTAACCTCGGCTACGAGCAGTACTTC.

CDR3 coding DNA: TGTGCCAGCAGTTACTCGCCGGGCCCAACTAACTATGGCTACACCTTC. Protein sequence: CASSYSPGPTNYGYTF. This rearrangement joins TRBV6-5 to TRBJ1-2; D is uncertain. The germline V gene has CDR1 MNHEY and CDR2 SVGAGI. This CDR3 region has 16 residues. The germline V and J ends were trimmed by 0 bases and 0 bases, with 11 bases remaining between them.

Concerning this clonotype: The junction differs from germline at one of its ends, possibly a read error. CDR3 in amino acids: CASTLLAGGTEQFF. The CDR3 DNA sequence: TGTGCCAGCACCTTACTAGCGGGCGGCACAGAGCAGTTCTTC. V usage is TRBV7-2 and J usage is TRBJ2-1, with 9 bases identical to TRBD2. The germline CDR1 and CDR2 sequences are SGHTA and FQGNSA. The CDR3 contains 14 residues.

This clonotype was detected only a few times. The chain joins TRBV11-2 to TRBJ1-2; unclear D gene. V lost 0 bases, J lost 1 base, and 15 bases lay in between. CDR3 size: 17 residues. Germline values: CDR1 SGHAT, CDR2 FQNNGV. CDR3 sequence: CASSLEPPGTNNYGYTF. The CDR3, as DNA: TGTGCCAGCAGCTTAGAACCCCCGGGAACCAATAACTATGGCTACACCTTC.

The chain carries TRBV20-1 and TRBJ1-5, with 7 bases lining up with TRBD1. The V and J ends lost 7 bases and 3 bases, in that order; junction bases with no gene match: 9. This CDR3 region has 14 residues. Per the germline V gene, CDR1 is DFQATT and CDR2 is SNEGSKA (reference sequence). This CDR3 is CSGTQQGINQPQHF. CDR3 nucleotides: TGCAGTGGGACACAACAGGGGATCAATCAGCCCCAGCATTTT.

This chain uses TRBV10-1 with TRBJ1-2, with D uncertain. This CDR3 has 11 residues. V was clipped by 2 bases and J by 5 bases, with 3 bases between them. CDR1 and CDR2 from the germline V gene are WNHNN and SYGVQD (reference sequence). CDR3 nucleotide sequence: TGCGCCAGCAGTGAGGTTTATGGCTACACCTTC. This translates into CASSEVYGYTF.

The sample holds a few counts of this clonotype. V gene TRBV2 combines with J gene TRBJ2-3; D unresolved. Germline CDR1 and CDR2: SNHLY and FYNNEI. This CDR3 has 14 amino acids. Trimming took 6 bases from V and 3 from J, leaving 13 bases between them. CDR3 in amino acids: CASRLAPWTDTQYF. The CDR3 nucleotides read TGTGCCAGCAGATTAGCCCCTTGGACAGATACGCAGTATTTT.

The rearrangement links TRBV20-1 to TRBJ1-4; possibly TRBD1 for D (6 bases). Trimming removed 3 bases from V and 6 bases from J, with 11 bases in between. Germline V CDR1 and CDR2: DFQATT, SNEGSKA (reference sequence). The CDR3 is 13 residues long. Here the CDR3 reads CSASRGIHEKLFF. DNA of the CDR3: TGCAGTGCTAGCAGGGGAATACATGAAAAACTGTTTTTT.

This clonotype has ten or more counts. V is TRBV4-2 and J is TRBJ1-2, with D hard to call. The germline CDR1 and CDR2 sequences are LGHNA and YNFKEQ. V lost 0 bases and J 0 bases, leaving 5 bases between the germline ends. CDR3 length: 14 amino acids. The CDR3 DNA reads TGTGCCAGCAGCCAAGACCCCACTAACTATGGCTACACCTTC. Encoded protein: CASSQDPTNYGYTF.

The chain combines TRBV4-1 with TRBJ1-2, with unresolved D. Trimming left V 1 base short and J 8 bases short, with 17 bases between. This CDR3 has 15 amino acids. CDR1 is MGHRA, CDR2 YSYEKL, per germline. This CDR3 reads CASSQVLQARRGYTF. For the CDR3, the DNA is TGCGCCAGCAGCCAAGTTCTCCAGGCCCGTAGGGGCTACACCTTC.

This clonotype was seen a handful of times. This chain joins TRBV29-1 and TRBJ2-1, with 12 bases that match TRBD2. The CDR3 consists of 15 residues. CDR1 is SQVTM, CDR2 ANQGSEA, per germline. The ends lost 1 base at V and 3 bases at J; junction bases unmatched: 1. CDR3 sequence reads: CSVEGTSGIYNEQFF. The DNA for the CDR3 is TGCAGCGTTGAAGGGACTAGCGGGATCTACAATGAGCAGTTCTTC.

This clonotype was found many times. The chain carries TRBV2 and TRBJ2-1, with 8 positions matching TRBD2. Trimming took 7 bases from V and 8 from J; bases not matched to a gene: 10. The CDR3 spans 14 residues. Germline CDR1 reads SNHLY; CDR2 reads FYNNEI. The CDR3 here is CASTSGLAAYEQFF. The CDR3 DNA is TGTGCCAGCACCTCCGGACTAGCCGCTTATGAGCAGTTCTTC.

The V call is TRBV10-3, the J call TRBJ1-2; no clear D gene. V was shortened by 2 bases and J by 13 bases, with 17 bases between the two germline ends. The CDR3 runs to 13 residues. CDR1 and CDR2 (germline): ENHRY, SYGVKD. This CDR3 reads CAISEPKARTPTF. The CDR3 region has the DNA TGTGCCATCAGTGAGCCGAAGGCACGGACCCCCACCTTC.

This clonotype has more than one count but fewer than ten. V usage is TRBV5-1 and J usage is TRBJ1-1; no reliable D call. V lost 5 bases and J lost 6, with 14 bases in between. CDR3 length: 13 amino acids. Looked up from germline, CDR1 is SGHRS and CDR2 is YFSETQ. In DNA, the CDR3 is TGCGCCAGCAGGGGGAGTCAGGTCGCTGAAGCTTTCTTT. Amino acids: CASRGSQVAEAFF.